These 13 T cell receptor beta chains were all obtained from the same sample, sequenced in a study of a mutant IDH1 vaccine in newly diagnosed glioma. The time point here: baseline, week 1 (first vaccination visit). Described treatment: pre-vaccination baseline after standard-of-care therapy. Some clones are missing from TCRdb's copy, which holds only in-frame ones; the method was immunoSEQ multiplex PCR. Of approximately 92,000 clones listed, about four fifths are singletons. Material: PBMCs, obtained from a glioma patient treated with radiotherapy, temozolomide or both. Receptors were obtained from a man aged 35 to 55 with glioma.

V gene TRBV21-1 combines with J gene TRBJ2-3; the tabulated D call, TRBD1, remains unverified against the DNA. TRBV21-1 is listed as a pseudogene. The CDR3 totals 14 residues. DNA of the CDR3: TGTGCCAGCAGCAAAGCACAGGCCACAGATACGCAGTATTTT. Translation: CASSKAQATDTQYF.

The J gene is TRBJ2-2, the V gene TRBV11-3; D unresolved. V dropped 5 bases and J dropped 1 base, with 8 bases sitting between them. The CDR3 runs 14 residues. CDR1 SGHNT and CDR2 YENEEA come from the germline V gene. The CDR3 here is CASSLQRNTGELFF. DNA for the CDR3: TGTGCCAGCAGCCTTCAGCGGAACACCGGGGAGCTGTTTTTT.

The chain recombines TRBV9 with TRBJ1-2, with no clear D. With 4 bases removed from V and 3 bases from J, the gap between germline ends came to 13 bases. This CDR3 region has 14 residues. Germline values: CDR1 SGDLS, CDR2 YYNGEE. In DNA form, the CDR3 reads TGTGCCAGCAGCCCCCACGCCCGGGACTATGGCTACACCTTC. It yields the protein CASSPHARDYGYTF.

The CDR3 DNA sequence: TGTGCCAGCAGCTCGACCTCGAGGCGGGGGGGCTCGTTCGAGCAGTACTTC. Translated: CASSSTSRRGGSFEQYF. The genes are TRBV7-9 and TRBJ2-7; 9 bases agree with TRBD2. Germline V gene lookup returns CDR1 SEHNR and CDR2 FQNEAQ (reference sequence). The CDR3 covers 17 residues. V shed 4 bases and J 6 bases; nucleotides not matched to a gene: 16. Variable domain in full (rest from reference TRBV7-9 and TRBJ2-7): DTGVSQNPRHKITKRGQNVTFRCDPISEHNRLYWYRQTLGQGPEFLTYFQNEAQLEKSRLLSDRFSAERPKGSFSTLEIQRTEQGDSAMYLCASSSTSRRGGSFEQYFGPGTRLTVT.

The V and J genes are TRBV4-3 and TRBJ1-1; D ambiguous. Germline V CDR1 and CDR2: LGHNA, YSLEER. Trimming removed 0 bases at V and 1 base at J, with 9 bases between. This CDR3 spans 15 amino acids. This chain's CDR3 is CASSQERIANTEAFF. The CDR3 region has the DNA TGCGCCAGCAGCCAAGAGCGCATTGCGAACACTGAAGCTTTCTTT.

The rearrangement joins TRBV4-3 to TRBJ2-5, with D tentatively TRBD2 (7 bases). Germline CDR1 and CDR2: LGHNA and YSLEER. CDR3 length equals 16 residues. Trimming took off 2 bases at V and 1 base at J, with 14 bases between the two ends. The CDR3 DNA sequence: TGCGCCAGCAGCCAACTCAGGGGAGGGGGCCAAGAGACCCAGTACTTC. This gives the protein CASSQLRGGGQETQYF.

V usage is TRBV6-5 and J usage is TRBJ2-7, with no clear D. The CDR3 runs 14 residues. The V end lost 6 bases, the J end lost 0 bases, and 12 bases lay between the germline ends. CDR1 MNHEY and CDR2 SVGAGI come from the germline V gene. The CDR3 DNA follows: TGTGCCAGCAGGTTCCTAATAAGCTCCTACGAGCAGTACTTC. Protein: CASRFLISSYEQYF.

CDR3 sequence (DNA): TGTGCCAGTAGTATTCCAGCGGGCCCTTCCTACGAGCAGTACTTC. The encoded protein is CASSIPAGPSYEQYF. The V gene is TRBV19, the J gene TRBJ2-7, with D possibly TRBD2 on 6 matching bases. This CDR3 spans 15 amino acids. The V and J ends lost 3 bases and 1 base respectively, with 13 bases between them. Germline V gene data show CDR1 as LNHDA and CDR2 as SQIVND (reference sequence).

The chain carries TRBV7-2 and TRBJ1-2; D remains unclear. V was clipped by 2 bases and J by 1 base, with 8 bases between them. Germline V lookup: CDR1 SGHTA, CDR2 FQGNSA. The length of the CDR3 is 14 residues. In DNA form, the CDR3 reads TGTGCCAGCAGCTTAAATGTGGTTAACTATGGCTACACCTTC. Its translation is CASSLNVVNYGYTF.

This clone appeared once. CDR3 sequence (DNA): TGTGCCAGCAGCAACTTATTGGCCGGGGAGCTGTTTTTT. It is translated as CASSNLLAGELFF. This chain links TRBV5-4 with TRBJ2-2; D is unresolved. The CDR3 consists of 13 residues. Germline V gene sequence: CDR1 SGHNT, CDR2 YYREEE (reference sequence). The V end lost 4 bases, the J end lost 6 bases, and 10 bases lay between the germline ends.

The rearrangement links TRBV6-6 to TRBJ2-5, with TRBD1 matching 8 bases. CDR1 is MNHNY, CDR2 SVGAGI, per germline (reference sequence). The CDR3 is made up of 13 amino acids. J lost 5 bases, V lost 6 bases, and 5 bases had no gene match. CDR3 DNA sequence: TGTGCCAGCAGGGAGACAGGGGAGGAGACCCAGTACTTC. Translating it yields CASRETGEETQYF.

The chain is built from TRBV15 and TRBJ2-5; no firm D call. CDR3 length equals 12 residues. Germline V gives CDR1 LNHNV, CDR2 YYDKDF (reference sequence). V was trimmed by 6 bases and J by 1 base, leaving 6 bases between them. CDR3 sequence (DNA): TGTGCCACCAGGACCCCCCAAGAGACCCAGTACTTC. Protein sequence: CATRTPQETQYF.

V usage is TRBV5-1 and J usage is TRBJ1-1, with D unclear. Germline V gives CDR1 SGHRS, CDR2 YFSETQ. V was trimmed by 0 bases and J by 2 bases, leaving 11 bases between them. The CDR3 is 15 residues long. CDR3 in DNA: TGCGCCAGCAGCTTGGCCCTAGGGCCTAACACTGAAGCTTTCTTT. Its translation: CASSLALGPNTEAFF.